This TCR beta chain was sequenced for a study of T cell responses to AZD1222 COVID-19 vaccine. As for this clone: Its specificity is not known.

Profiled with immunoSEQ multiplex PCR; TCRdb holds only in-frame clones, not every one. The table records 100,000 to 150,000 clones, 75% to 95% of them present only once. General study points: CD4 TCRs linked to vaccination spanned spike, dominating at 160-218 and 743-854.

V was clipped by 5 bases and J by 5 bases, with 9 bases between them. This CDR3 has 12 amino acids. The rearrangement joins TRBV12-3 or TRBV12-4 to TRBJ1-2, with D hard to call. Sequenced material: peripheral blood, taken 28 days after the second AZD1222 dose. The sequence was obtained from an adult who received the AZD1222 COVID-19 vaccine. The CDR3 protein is CASSPLGYGYTF. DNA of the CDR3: TGTGCCAGCAGTCCCCTGGGGTATGGCTACACCTTC.